Shown below are 32 T cell receptor beta chains from a single sample sequenced in a study of blood T cell repertoires in COVID-19. Only in-frame clones appear in the TCRdb table, and some are missing; sequencing was by immunoSEQ multiplex PCR. This sample has around 150,000 clones, with 80% to 85% found just once. The specimen was PBMCs or T cells enriched from blood (not recorded which). The receptors here all came from a woman aged 60-70 years who had recovered from COVID-19.

J is TRBJ1-1 and V is TRBV5-1, with D unclear. With 0 bases removed from V and 1 base from J, the gap between germline ends came to 7 bases. The CDR3 covers 14 residues. CDR1 is SGHRS and CDR2 is YFSETQ in the germline V gene. The CDR3 DNA reads TGCGCCAGCAGCTTGGACGGTAGGAACACTGAAGCTTTCTTT. The encoded protein is CASSLDGRNTEAFF.

This clone was picked up a small number of times. The rearrangement joins TRBV5-1 to TRBJ2-7, with 8 bases matching TRBD1. CDR1 and CDR2 from the germline V gene are SGHRS and YFSETQ. V was pared by 7 bases and J by 4 bases, with 7 bases of the junction left unmatched. The CDR3 is 13 amino acids. The CDR3: CASAVGTGYEQYF. In DNA form, the CDR3 reads TGCGCCAGCGCAGTGGGGACAGGATACGAGCAGTACTTC.

The J gene is TRBJ1-2, the V gene TRBV2; D is unresolved. The CDR3 is made up of 13 amino acids. Germline loops: CDR1 SNHLY, CDR2 FYNNEI. V dropped 6 bases and J dropped 5 bases, with 13 bases sitting between them. CDR3: CASRISGNYGYTF. The DNA of the CDR3 is TGTGCCAGCAGGATCAGCGGTAATTATGGCTACACCTTC. Full variable domain (outside the CDR3, taken from reference TRBV2 and TRBJ1-2): EPEVTQTPSHQVTQMGQEVILRCVPISNHLYFYWYRQILGQKVEFLVSFYNNEISEKSEIFDDQFSVERPDGSNFTLKIRSTKLEDSAMYFCASRISGNYGYTFGSGTRLTVV.

This chain links TRBV2 with TRBJ2-3, with D possibly being TRBD2 (6 bases). CDR3 length equals 15 residues. The germline V gene has CDR1 SNHLY and CDR2 FYNNEI. V gave up 4 bases and J gave up 2 bases, with 13 bases separating them. The CDR3 nucleotides read TGTGCCAGCAGTGGACGGGAGAGAAACACAGATACGCAGTATTTT. Its translation: CASSGRERNTDTQYF.

This chain joins TRBV7-2 and TRBJ1-1, with D maybe TRBD1 (5 bases). The length of the CDR3 is 14 residues. V was trimmed by 6 bases and J by 4 bases, leaving 15 bases between them. The V gene's germline CDR1 is SGHTA and CDR2 FQGNSA. DNA of the CDR3: TGTGCCAGCAGTGGGGCAATTAGGTTCACTGAAGCTTTCTTT. This codes for CASSGAIRFTEAFF.

The chain recombines TRBV9 with TRBJ2-1, with TRBD2 as a possible D gene (5 bases). The V gene's germline CDR1 is SGDLS and CDR2 YYNGEE. V was shortened by 0 bases and J by 2 bases, with 12 bases between the two germline ends. The CDR3 sequence is 16 residues long. The CDR3, as DNA: TGTGCCAGCAGCGTAGAGGACGGGATCCCCTACAATGAGCAGTTCTTC. Residues: CASSVEDGIPYNEQFF.

As DNA, the CDR3 is TGTGCCAGCAGTCCCACTAGCGGGGGGCTGGGGGATACGCAGTATTTT. Its translation: CASSPTSGGLGDTQYF. The chain combines TRBV27 with TRBJ2-3; 12 bases align to TRBD2. V was pared by 5 bases and J by 6 bases, with 9 bases of the junction left unmatched. The length of the CDR3 is 16 residues. Germline V lookup: CDR1 MNHEY, CDR2 SMNVEV (reference sequence).

The V and J genes are TRBV27 and TRBJ2-7; 10 nucleotides agree with TRBD1. CDR3 length: 18 amino acids. Looked up from germline, CDR1 is MNHEY and CDR2 is SMNVEV (reference sequence). Trimming removed 5 bases from V and 2 bases from J; junction bases left unmatched: 15. The CDR3: CASSPSGTGALGTYEQYF. CDR3 DNA sequence: TGTGCCAGCAGTCCCTCCGGGACAGGGGCATTGGGTACCTACGAGCAGTACTTC.

The chain uses TRBV3-1 (or the pseudogene TRBV3-2) and TRBJ1-6, with a tentative D call TRBD1 (6 bases). The V end was cut by 4 bases, the J end by 8 bases, with 12 bases between. This CDR3 contains 14 residues. The germline V gene has CDR1 LGHDT and CDR2 YNNKEL (reference sequence). The CDR3 protein is CASSPRGNHSPLHF. CDR3 nucleotide sequence: TGTGCCAGCAGCCCGAGGGGGAATCATTCACCCCTCCACTTT.

The chain couples TRBV21-1 to TRBJ2-7; the D call in the table, TRBD2, was not verified against the DNA. TRBV21-1 is tagged as a pseudogene. The CDR3 totals 15 residues. CDR3 DNA: TGTGCCAGCAGCAAAGATAGACTAGCGGACTACGAGCAGTACTTC. Translated: CASSKDRLADYEQYF.

The chain combines TRBV28 with TRBJ2-7; 14 nucleotides align to TRBD2. After removal of 6 bases from V and 2 bases from J, the junction contained 6 bases not matched to a gene. The CDR3 runs to 16 residues. Per germline, CDR1 MDHEN and CDR2 SYDVKM. The CDR3 DNA is TGTGCCAGCAGCCGGACTAGCGGGAGGCCCACCTACGAGCAGTACTTC. It yields the protein CASSRTSGRPTYEQYF.

In this sample, this clone turned up once. The chain uses TRBV18 and TRBJ2-1; D not resolved. This CDR3 comprises 12 residues. Trimming left V 3 bases short and J 7 bases short, with 7 bases between. Germline-derived CDR1 and CDR2 are KGHSH and LQKENI. CDR3 amino acids: CASSPNTNEQFF. CDR3 nucleotides: TGTGCCAGCTCACCCAATACAAATGAGCAGTTCTTC.

To note about this clone: In the same sample, other DNA sequences code for this CDR3. V is TRBV18 and J is TRBJ1-1; D is possibly TRBD1 (6 bases). V lost 1 base to trimming and J lost 5 bases, with 11 bases between them. The CDR3 covers 14 residues. The germline V gene has CDR1 KGHSH and CDR2 LQKENI. Here the CDR3 reads CASSPQGRGTEAFF. The CDR3 region has the DNA TGTGCCAGCTCACCACAGGGAAGGGGGACTGAAGCTTTCTTT. The full variable domain, its missing parts supplied by reference TRBV18 and TRBJ1-1, is NAGVMQNPRHLVRRRGQEARLRCSPMKGHSHVYWYRQLPEEGLKFMVYLQKENIIDESGMPKERFSAEFPKEGPSILRIQQVVRGDSAAYFCASSPQGRGTEAFFGQGTRLTVV.

This rearrangement joins TRBV28 to TRBJ1-5; D perhaps matches TRBD1 (5 bases). Deletions cut 2 bases from V and 6 bases from J, with 17 bases between. This CDR3 has 16 amino acids. The germline gives CDR1 MDHEN, CDR2 SYDVKM. The CDR3 nucleotides read TGTGCCAGCAGTTTACTCGCCAGGGTGTCGAGTCAGCCCCAGCATTTT. It codes for CASSLLARVSSQPQHF. Full variable domain (rest looked up from reference TRBV28 and TRBJ1-5): DVKVTQSSRYLVKRTGEKVFLECVQDMDHENMFWYRQDPGLGLRLIYFSYDVKMKEKGDIPEGYSVSREKKERFSLILESASTNQTSMYLCASSLLARVSSQPQHFGDGTRLSIL.

The rearrangement joins TRBV6-5 to TRBJ1-1; D perhaps matches TRBD1 (5 bases). The length of the CDR3 is 13 residues. CDR1 is MNHEY and CDR2 is SVGAGI in the germline V gene. V was trimmed by 0 bases and J by 8 bases, leaving 10 bases between them. The chain's CDR3 is CASSYSWEGEAFF. Here the CDR3 DNA reads TGTGCCAGCAGTTACTCATGGGAGGGGGAAGCTTTCTTT.

This chain uses TRBV27 with TRBJ2-7, with D perhaps TRBD1 (5 bases). CDR1 is MNHEY, CDR2 SMNVEV, per germline (reference sequence). V lost 4 bases, J lost 2 bases, and 15 bases lay in between. The CDR3 runs to 15 residues. CDR3 in amino acids: CASSSLRQSAYEQYF. In nucleotides, the CDR3 is TGTGCCAGCAGTTCCCTTCGACAGTCCGCCTACGAGCAGTACTTC.

This clone has just one count. The chain joins TRBV6-1 to TRBJ1-3, with D perhaps TRBD1 (5 bases). V lost 1 base to trimming and J lost 5 bases, with 9 bases between them. Germline V gene lookup returns CDR1 MNHNS and CDR2 SASEGT. There are 14 residues in the CDR3. The CDR3 here is CASSEGAGRNTIYF. DNA of the CDR3: TGTGCCAGCAGTGAAGGTGCAGGGAGAAACACCATATATTTT.

Only a few counts were recorded for this clone. This chain joins TRBV4-1 and TRBJ1-6; 10 bases line up with TRBD1. J was trimmed by 7 bases and V by 1 base; bases with no gene match: 1. This CDR3 is built from 15 residues. From germline, CDR1 is MGHRA and CDR2 YSYEKL. CDR3 loop: CASSQGQGANSPLHF. The DNA for the CDR3 is TGCGCCAGCAGCCAAGGACAGGGGGCGAATTCACCCCTCCACTTT.

The rearrangement links TRBV5-1 to TRBJ2-5, with D unclear. The CDR3 totals 12 residues. V shed 1 base and J shed 3 bases, with 4 bases lying between them. Germline V gives CDR1 SGHRS, CDR2 YFSETQ. The CDR3 sequence is CASSLNKETQYF. The CDR3 coding sequence is TGCGCCAGCAGCTTGAATAAAGAGACCCAGTACTTC.

V is TRBV5-6 and J is TRBJ1-1; no reliable D call. CDR1 and CDR2 from the germline V gene are SGHDT and YYEEEE. This CDR3 is built from 17 residues. V lost 4 bases and J lost 1, with 20 bases in between. The CDR3 nucleotides are TGTGCCAGCAGCCAAGTAAGAGGAAAGACCCCGAACACTGAAGCTTTCTTT. Amino acids: CASSQVRGKTPNTEAFF. The full variable domain, rest sourced from reference TRBV5-6 and TRBJ1-1, is DAGVTQSPTHLIKTRGQQVTLRCSPKSGHDTVSWYQQALGQGPQFIFQYYEEEERQRGNFPDRFSGHQFPNYSSELNVNALLLGDSALYLCASSQVRGKTPNTEAFFGQGTRLTVV.

The chain couples TRBV5-4 to TRBJ2-3, with TRBD2 identical over 11 bases. The junction had 6 bases not matched to a gene; V was cut back by 1 base and J by 5 bases. Germline loops: CDR1 SGHNT, CDR2 YYREEE (reference sequence). This CDR3 has 16 residues. The CDR3 spells CASSLFSGGARDTQYF. In DNA, the CDR3 is TGTGCCAGCAGCTTGTTTAGCGGGGGGGCTCGAGATACGCAGTATTTT.

V usage is TRBV9 and J usage is TRBJ1-1; tentative D call: TRBD1 (6 bases). The CDR3 contains 14 residues. V was cut by 0 bases and J by 3 bases, with 9 bases left in between. CDR1 and CDR2 from the germline V gene are SGDLS and YYNGEE. The chain's CDR3 is CASSVGPGDTEAFF. The DNA of the CDR3 is TGTGCCAGCAGCGTAGGTCCAGGGGACACTGAAGCTTTCTTT.

J is TRBJ2-7 and V is TRBV2; perhaps TRBD1 as D (6 bases). The CDR3 spans 15 residues. V was trimmed by 5 bases and J by 3 bases, leaving 17 bases between them. CDR1 and CDR2 from the germline V gene are SNHLY and FYNNEI. This chain's CDR3 is CASSLRQEKGYEQYF. CDR3 nucleotide sequence: TGTGCCAGCAGTCTTCGACAGGAGAAGGGCTACGAGCAGTACTTC.

The V and J genes are TRBV7-9 and TRBJ2-7; 10 bases agree with TRBD1. The germline V gene encodes CDR1 SEHNR and CDR2 FQNEAQ (reference sequence). The V gene end was trimmed by 3 bases and the J gene end by 4 bases; junction bases not matched to a gene: 3. The CDR3 covers 14 residues. The CDR3 loop is CASSLGQGRYEQYF. The CDR3 DNA reads TGTGCCAGCAGCTTGGGACAGGGGAGATACGAGCAGTACTTC.

The chain links TRBV19 to TRBJ2-2, with 7 bases lining up with TRBD2. CDR1 and CDR2 from the germline V gene are LNHDA and SQIVND (reference sequence). The junction had 12 bases not matched to a gene; V was cut back by 9 bases and J by 5 bases. CDR3 size: 15 residues. The CDR3 sequence is CASRGARGETGELFF. The CDR3 DNA follows: TGTGCCAGCCGTGGGGCCCGGGGGGAGACCGGGGAGCTGTTTTTT. Drawing the rest from reference TRBV19 and TRBJ2-2, the complete variable domain is DGGITQSPKYLFRKEGQNVTLSCEQNLNHDAMYWYRQDPGQGLRLIYYSQIVNDFQKGDIAEGYSVSREKKESFPLTVTSAQKNPTAFYLCASRGARGETGELFFGEGSRLTVL.

J is TRBJ2-3 and V is TRBV6-2 or TRBV6-3; 12 nucleotides line up with TRBD2. CDR1 MNHEY and CDR2 SVGEGT come from the germline V gene. The CDR3 is 18 residues long. V shed 0 bases, J shed 4 bases, and the junction held 8 bases outside the gene matches. The chain's CDR3 is CASSYSPVLAGGSDTQYF. DNA of the CDR3: TGTGCCAGCAGTTACTCCCCAGTACTAGCGGGAGGCTCAGATACGCAGTATTTT.

The chain couples TRBV18 to TRBJ2-7; perhaps TRBD1 as D (5 bases). V lost 1 base and J lost 2, with 12 bases in between. The CDR3 consists of 15 residues. CDR1 and CDR2 (germline): KGHSH, LQKENI. CDR3 in DNA: TGTGCCAGCTCACCACAGACAGCCAGCACCTACGAGCAGTACTTC. Protein product: CASSPQTASTYEQYF. The entire variable domain, with the rest obtained from reference TRBV18 and TRBJ2-7, is as follows: NAGVMQNPRHLVRRRGQEARLRCSPMKGHSHVYWYRQLPEEGLKFMVYLQKENIIDESGMPKERFSAEFPKEGPSILRIQQVVRGDSAAYFCASSPQTASTYEQYFGPGTRLTVT.

CDR3 sequence (DNA): TGTGCCAGTGCGGAGGGTGATACGCAGTATTTT. This sequence encodes CASAEGDTQYF. The chain couples TRBV28 to TRBJ2-3; D may be TRBD2 (6 bases). Germline CDR1 reads MDHEN; CDR2 reads SYDVKM. This CDR3 has 11 residues. V gave up 9 bases and J gave up 6 bases, with 10 bases separating them.

This rearrangement joins TRBV5-8 to TRBJ2-1; 14 bases align to TRBD2. The V gene's germline CDR1 is SGHTS and CDR2 YDEGEE. The CDR3 extends over 20 amino acids. V shed 4 bases and J 2 bases; nucleotides not matched to a gene: 14. In DNA form, the CDR3 reads TGTGCCAGCAGCCCCGGACCGACTAGCGGGAGGGTGTCTACCTACAATGAGCAGTTCTTC. Protein product: CASSPGPTSGRVSTYNEQFF.

The rearrangement links TRBV15 to TRBJ1-2; 8 bases agree with TRBD1. The CDR3 is 13 amino acids. V shed 5 bases and J 7 bases; nucleotides not matched to a gene: 6. The germline V gene encodes CDR1 LNHNV and CDR2 YYDKDF (reference sequence). The CDR3 DNA sequence: TGTGCCACCAGCTCCCGGACAGGGAGTGGCTACACCTTC. This sequence encodes CATSSRTGSGYTF.

The V gene is TRBV2, the J gene TRBJ2-7; 7 bases line up with TRBD2. V trimming: 2 bases; J trimming: 5 bases; junction bases outside the gene matches: 3. CDR3 length: 13 amino acids. The germline CDR1 and CDR2 sequences are SNHLY and FYNNEI. CDR3 nucleotides: TGTGCCAGCAGTGAATCGGGAGGTAACGAGCAGTACTTC. It translates to CASSESGGNEQYF.

The chain is built from TRBV7-9 and TRBJ1-2; no clear D gene. The length of the CDR3 is 13 residues. Germline lookup yields CDR1 SEHNR and CDR2 FQNEAQ (reference sequence). V dropped 1 base and J dropped 2 bases, with 5 bases sitting between them. CDR3 sequence: CASSLDSNYGYTF. The CDR3 nucleotides are TGTGCCAGCAGCTTAGACTCCAACTATGGCTACACCTTC. Full variable domain (outside the CDR3, taken from reference TRBV7-9 and TRBJ1-2): DTGVSQNPRHKITKRGQNVTFRCDPISEHNRLYWYRQTLGQGPEFLTYFQNEAQLEKSRLLSDRFSAERPKGSFSTLEIQRTEQGDSAMYLCASSLDSNYGYTFGSGTRLTVV.